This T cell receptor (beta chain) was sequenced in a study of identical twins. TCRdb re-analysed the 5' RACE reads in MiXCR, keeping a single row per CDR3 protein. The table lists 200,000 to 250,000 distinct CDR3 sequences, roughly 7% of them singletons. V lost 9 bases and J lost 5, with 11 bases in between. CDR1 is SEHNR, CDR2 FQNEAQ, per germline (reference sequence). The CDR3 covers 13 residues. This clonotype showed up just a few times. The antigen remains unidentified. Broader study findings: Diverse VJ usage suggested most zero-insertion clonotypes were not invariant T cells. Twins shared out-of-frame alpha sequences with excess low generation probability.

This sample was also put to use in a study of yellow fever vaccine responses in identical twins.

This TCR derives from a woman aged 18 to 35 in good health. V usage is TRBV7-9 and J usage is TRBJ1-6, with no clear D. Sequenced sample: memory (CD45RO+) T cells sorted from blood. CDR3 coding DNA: TGTGCCAGTAGTGGGGTAAATAATTCACCCCTCCACTTT. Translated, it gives CASSGVNNSPLHF.